This T cell receptor beta chain was captured by sequencing in a study of blood T cells in healthy people across ages. The CDR3 is 14 residues long. V trimming: 1 base; J trimming: 5 bases; junction bases outside the gene matches: 4. Germline V gene sequence: CDR1 SGHVS, CDR2 FQNEAQ. Together with a sample-barcoded 5' primer, a J-beta primer mix was included in a second PCR lasting about 7 to 11 cycles. Every molecule of cDNA carried a tag from a template-switch adaptor with 12 random nucleotides. TCRdb ran MiXCR on the 5' RACE reads and lists one entry per CDR3 protein. The sample contains 1.2 million to 1.5 million distinct CDR3 sequences, almost 60% of which appear only once.

The sequence came from a man aged 18 to 35 in good health. The chain links TRBV7-8 to TRBJ2-7; 8 bases match TRBD2. The sequenced sample was blood. CDR3 sequence (DNA): TGTGCCAGCAGCTTAGGGACTAGCATCAACGAGCAGTACTTC. As protein: CASSLGTSINEQYF.